This T cell receptor (beta chain) was sequenced for a study of T cells in Graves' hyperthyroidism and ophthalmopathy. General study findings and limits: Most thyroid clonotypes expanded above 0.001 were also detected in blood.

TCR beta CDR3 region amplification was performed from RNA transcripts. The HTBI set primed first-round TCR CDR3 RT-PCR. MiXCR, applied by TCRdb to the multiplex PCR reads, yields one record per CDR3 protein. The sample carries 300,000 to 450,000 distinct CDR3 sequences, around a sixth recorded once. CDR1 SGDLS and CDR2 YYNGEE come from the germline V gene. This CDR3 has 14 amino acids. As concerns this clonotype: Its antigen is not identified. A much bigger clone sits one base away, suggesting this may be a read error.

The chain joins TRBV9 to TRBJ1-1, with D possibly being TRBD1 (6 bases). The source material was blood. This sequence was found in a woman between 18 and 29 years old with Graves' hyperthyroidism that later progressed to Graves' ophthalmopathy. The CDR3 DNA sequence: TGTGCCGACGTGGGGACACCAGAATCGGCTGAAGCTATCTTT. Protein product: CADVGTPESAEAIF. Based on the CDR3 plus reference TRBV9 and TRBJ1-1, the full variable domain is DSGVTQTPKHLITATGQRVTLRCSPRSGDLSVYWYQQSLDQGLQFLIQYYNGEERAKGNILERFSAQQFPDLHSELNLSSLELGDSALYFCADVGTPESAEAIFGQGTRLTVV.